A selection of T cell receptor beta chains follows, all from one sample in a study of cytomegalovirus exposure and HLA in healthy donors. The data were produced by immunoSEQ multiplex PCR, yet TCRdb's version contains in-frame clones alone and is incomplete. The sample yields about 210,000 clones, roughly 82% seen once. Sequenced sample: PBMCs. The receptor source for this set is a man aged 35-49 years in good health and CMV-seropositive. CDR3s include the opening cysteine and the closing phenylalanine or tryptophan. Fields, in order: D gene, V gene, J gene, clone size, CDR3 DNA, CDR3 protein. A D gene is named only where the DNA matches it firmly. Some rows mark clone size as missing; the rest say once, few, many or name a class of expanded clone.

d_gene: -
v_gene: TRBV27
j_gene: TRBJ1-2
abundance: -
CDR3nt: TGTGCCAGCAGTTTAGGGGGGTTCGGGGGCTACACCTTC
CDR3aa: CASSLGGFGGYTF

d_gene: -
v_gene: TRBV9
j_gene: TRBJ2-5
abundance: -
CDR3nt: TGTGCCAGCAGCGGGGAGGGGGGGCAAGAGACCCAGTACTTC
CDR3aa: CASSGEGGQETQYF

d_gene: -
v_gene: TRBV19
j_gene: TRBJ1-1
abundance: -
CDR3nt: TGTGCCAGTAGGGGGGGGGTCATGAACACTGAAGCTTTCTTT
CDR3aa: CASRGGVMNTEAFF

d_gene: -
v_gene: TRBV9
j_gene: TRBJ2-3
abundance: -
CDR3nt: TGTGCCAGCAGCGCCCGCCCCGTTCCATACGGGTCATCTAGCACAGATACGCAGTATTTT
CDR3aa: CASSARPVPYGSSSTDTQYF

d_gene: -
v_gene: TRBV6-1
j_gene: TRBJ1-1
abundance: -
CDR3nt: TGTGCCAGCAGTGACTGGGGGGAGAACACTGAAGCTTTCTTT
CDR3aa: CASSDWGENTEAFF

d_gene: TRBD2
v_gene: TRBV5-1
j_gene: TRBJ2-2
abundance: -
CDR3nt: TGCGCCAGCAGCGTGACTAGCGGGATATGGGGCACCGGGGAGCTGTTTTTT
CDR3aa: CASSVTSGIWGTGELFF

d_gene: TRBD2
v_gene: TRBV6-5
j_gene: TRBJ2-1
abundance: -
CDR3nt: TGTGCCAGCAGTCTTAGCGGGAGTTGGAATGAGCAGTTCTTC
CDR3aa: CASSLSGSWNEQFF

d_gene: TRBD2
v_gene: TRBV10-3
j_gene: TRBJ2-3
abundance: -
CDR3nt: TGTGCCATCAGTCTCACTAGCGGGAGCACAGATACGCAGTATTTT
CDR3aa: CAISLTSGSTDTQYF

d_gene: TRBD2
v_gene: TRBV5-1
j_gene: TRBJ2-1
abundance: -
CDR3nt: TGCGCCAGCAGCCCCCTCGCGGGAGAGTACAATGAGCAGTTCTTC
CDR3aa: CASSPLAGEYNEQFF

d_gene: -
v_gene: TRBV30
j_gene: TRBJ2-3
abundance: few
CDR3nt: TGTGCCTGGAACTCCGGCGGGAAGGGCACAGATACGCAGTATTTT
CDR3aa: CAWNSGGKGTDTQYF

d_gene: TRBD2
v_gene: TRBV27
j_gene: TRBJ2-1
abundance: -
CDR3nt: TGTGCCAGCAGTTTATTCGGGGGGGCGGGGTATGAGCAGTTCTTC
CDR3aa: CASSLFGGAGYEQFF

d_gene: TRBD2
v_gene: TRBV15
j_gene: TRBJ2-1
abundance: -
CDR3nt: TGTGCCACCAGCGACGGGACTAGCGGGAACAATGAGCAGTTCTTC
CDR3aa: CATSDGTSGNNEQFF

d_gene: TRBD1
v_gene: TRBV6-1
j_gene: TRBJ1-2
abundance: -
CDR3nt: TGTGCCAGCAGTGAAGTGACAGGGTTCTATGGCTACACCTTC
CDR3aa: CASSEVTGFYGYTF

d_gene: TRBD2
v_gene: TRBV6-8
j_gene: TRBJ2-3
abundance: once
CDR3nt: TGTGCCAGCAGTTACTGGGCTAGCGGGAATAGCACAGATACGCAGTATTTT
CDR3aa: CASSYWASGNSTDTQYF

d_gene: -
v_gene: TRBV5-1
j_gene: TRBJ1-3
abundance: -
CDR3nt: TGCGCCAGCAGCTCGGACATGGTCTCTGGAAACACCATATATTTT
CDR3aa: CASSSDMVSGNTIYF

d_gene: -
v_gene: TRBV19
j_gene: TRBJ2-2
abundance: once
CDR3nt: TGTGCCAGTAGTACAACTAGGGGGGAGCTGTTTTTT
CDR3aa: CASSTTRGELFF

d_gene: TRBD2
v_gene: TRBV19
j_gene: TRBJ2-4
abundance: -
CDR3nt: TGTGCCAGTAGTCTTCCGACTAGCGGGAGGGCCCCAGCCAAAAACATTCAGTACTTC
CDR3aa: CASSLPTSGRAPAKNIQYF

d_gene: -
v_gene: TRBV7-9
j_gene: TRBJ1-4
abundance: -
CDR3nt: TGTGCCAGCAGCGTCCTGGGGCGTGAAAAACTGTTTTTT
CDR3aa: CASSVLGREKLFF

d_gene: TRBD1
v_gene: TRBV27
j_gene: TRBJ1-4
abundance: -
CDR3nt: TGTGCCAGCAGTTTCTCGGGACAGGGGAGTGAAAAACTGTTTTTT
CDR3aa: CASSFSGQGSEKLFF

d_gene: TRBD1
v_gene: TRBV6-5
j_gene: TRBJ2-7
abundance: -
CDR3nt: TGTGCCAGCAGTTACTCGACAGGGGGGGTTGACGAGCAGTACTTC
CDR3aa: CASSYSTGGVDEQYF

d_gene: -
v_gene: TRBV4-1
j_gene: TRBJ1-2
abundance: -
CDR3nt: TGCGCCAGCAGCCAAGAGGGGACTTATATGGCCTACACCTTC
CDR3aa: CASSQEGTYMAYTF

d_gene: -
v_gene: TRBV5-1
j_gene: TRBJ1-1
abundance: -
CDR3nt: TGCGCCAGCAGCTCACCGGGACAAATGAACACTGAAGCTTTCTTT
CDR3aa: CASSSPGQMNTEAFF

d_gene: -
v_gene: TRBV29-1
j_gene: TRBJ2-3
abundance: few
CDR3nt: TGCAGCGCGGGAGAGAGAGCAGATACGCAGTATTTT
CDR3aa: CSAGERADTQYF

d_gene: -
v_gene: TRBV7-9
j_gene: TRBJ1-2
abundance: -
CDR3nt: TGTGCCAGCAGCTTAGCGCTGGCTTCCGGGGGCTATGGCTACACCTTC
CDR3aa: CASSLALASGGYGYTF

d_gene: TRBD1
v_gene: TRBV27
j_gene: TRBJ2-1
abundance: once
CDR3nt: TGTGCCAGCAGTTACAGGGGGAATGAGCAGTTCTTC
CDR3aa: CASSYRGNEQFF

d_gene: TRBD2
v_gene: TRBV29-1
j_gene: TRBJ2-2
abundance: once
CDR3nt: TGCAGCGTTGAAGATCGCTCACTAGCGCCCGGGGAGCTGTTTTTT
CDR3aa: CSVEDRSLAPGELFF

d_gene: TRBD1
v_gene: TRBV2
j_gene: TRBJ1-5
abundance: -
CDR3nt: TGTGCCAGCAGTTCCCGAGGAGGGACAGGCTTCAATCAGCCCCAGCATTTT
CDR3aa: CASSSRGGTGFNQPQHF

d_gene: TRBD2
v_gene: TRBV19
j_gene: TRBJ2-4
abundance: -
CDR3nt: TGTGCCAGTAGTATAAGGGGCCCCGCGGGGGGAAACATTCAGTACTTC
CDR3aa: CASSIRGPAGGNIQYF

d_gene: TRBD1
v_gene: TRBV6-1
j_gene: TRBJ1-5
abundance: -
CDR3nt: TGTGCCAGCAGTGAAGGAGGGACAGTCAATCAGCCCCAGCATTTT
CDR3aa: CASSEGGTVNQPQHF

d_gene: -
v_gene: TRBV15
j_gene: TRBJ1-3
abundance: -
CDR3nt: TGTGCCACCAGCAGAGATTCGGGAACAGGAAACACCATATATTTT
CDR3aa: CATSRDSGTGNTIYF

d_gene: -
v_gene: TRBV5-1
j_gene: TRBJ2-1
abundance: -
CDR3nt: TGCGCCAGCAGGGCGGAGGGCGGGGTTTACAATGAGCAGTTCTTC
CDR3aa: CASRAEGGVYNEQFF

d_gene: TRBD1
v_gene: TRBV6-1
j_gene: TRBJ1-4
abundance: few
CDR3nt: TGTGCCAGCAGCCGACAGGGTCCATATGAAAAACTGTTTTTT
CDR3aa: CASSRQGPYEKLFF

d_gene: -
v_gene: TRBV30
j_gene: TRBJ2-2
abundance: -
CDR3nt: TGTGCCTGGAGTTGGGGCGGAGCGAACACCGGGGAGCTGTTTTTT
CDR3aa: CAWSWGGANTGELFF

d_gene: -
v_gene: TRBV6-5
j_gene: TRBJ1-1
abundance: -
CDR3nt: TGTGCCAGCAGTTACTCGACTGCCAACACTGAAGCTTTCTTT
CDR3aa: CASSYSTANTEAFF

d_gene: -
v_gene: TRBV5-1
j_gene: TRBJ1-2
abundance: -
CDR3nt: TGCGCCAGCACCCTTGGTCTGCTGCCAGGGATTGAGAGTGGCTACACCTTC
CDR3aa: CASTLGLLPGIESGYTF

d_gene: -
v_gene: TRBV6-5
j_gene: TRBJ2-3
abundance: once
CDR3nt: TGTGCCAGCAGTTCCCCGGGGACAGATACGCAGTATTTT
CDR3aa: CASSSPGTDTQYF

d_gene: -
v_gene: TRBV11-3
j_gene: TRBJ1-1
abundance: -
CDR3nt: TGTGCCAGCAGCCCTGGGAGGAACACTGAAGCTTTCTTT
CDR3aa: CASSPGRNTEAFF

d_gene: TRBD1
v_gene: TRBV5-6
j_gene: TRBJ1-5
abundance: -
CDR3nt: TGTGCCAGCAGCGCCGGGACAGGCAATCAGCCCCAGCATTTT
CDR3aa: CASSAGTGNQPQHF

d_gene: -
v_gene: TRBV4-2
j_gene: TRBJ1-2
abundance: -
CDR3nt: TGTGCCAGCAGCCAGAACAGGCAAATCATCTACACCTTC
CDR3aa: CASSQNRQIIYTF

d_gene: TRBD1
v_gene: TRBV19
j_gene: TRBJ2-7
abundance: -
CDR3nt: TGTGCCAGTAGTCTGTCCGGGACAGGGGGCTGGTACGAGCAGTACTTC
CDR3aa: CASSLSGTGGWYEQYF

d_gene: TRBD1
v_gene: TRBV7-8
j_gene: TRBJ1-2
abundance: -
CDR3nt: TGTGCCAGCAGCTCGGGACAGGAGAATCTCTATGGCTACACCTTC
CDR3aa: CASSSGQENLYGYTF

d_gene: -
v_gene: TRBV30
j_gene: TRBJ2-3
abundance: -
CDR3nt: TGTGCCTGGAGGAGGGAGAGGACGCAGTATTTT
CDR3aa: CAWRRERTQYF